This T cell receptor (beta chain) was sequenced during a study of blood T cell repertoires in COVID-19. As for the study in general: Specimens from acute and convalescent COVID-19 originated in the United States, Italy and Spain. T cells, B-cell-depleted T cells, or PBMCs supplied cDNA or gDNA.

Seattle's enrolled individuals joined amid active infection and were then monitored longitudinally. Libraries were prepared by immunoSEQ multiplex PCR; TCRdb keeps only in-frame clonotypes and omits some of them. The data show roughly 230,000 clones, approximately 85% seen once. V was pared by 6 bases and J by 10 bases, with 19 bases between. The CDR3 consists of 14 residues. Germline values: CDR1 SNHLY, CDR2 FYNNEI. This clone is a singleton in its sample. Input material: peripheral blood. This receptor was obtained from a man aged 45-60 years with COVID-19, enrolled during active disease. This rearrangement joins TRBV2 to TRBJ2-1; possible D gene TRBD1, 6 bases. CDR3 sequence reads: CASSATGTRREQFF. The DNA of the CDR3 is TGTGCCAGCAGCGCCACCGGGACACGGCGGGAGCAGTTCTTC.